This T cell receptor (beta chain) was retrieved from a study of response to subunit inactivated influenza vaccine. Study-level results: Few additional T cells are recruited per seasonal influenza vaccination, authors suggested.

TCRdb used MiXCR to reprocess the RT-PCR reads, holding one entry per CDR3 protein. The profile shows 280,000 or so distinct CDR3 sequences, 21% of them singletons. CDR3 length equals 13 residues. Trimming cost V 6 bases and J 7 bases; bases outside gene matches: 6. Germline CDR1 reads SGHTA; CDR2 reads FQGTGA. About this clonotype itself: As yet, its antigen is unknown.

This sequence was found in a man between 45 and 75 years old who received an inactivated influenza vaccine. The chain joins TRBV7-3 to TRBJ2-1, with 7 bases aligning to TRBD2. The specimen comprised PBMCs from blood, sampled approximately 22 months after vaccination. The CDR3, as DNA: TGTGCCAGCAGTCTAAGCGGGGCTAATGAGCAGTTCTTC. This codes for CASSLSGANEQFF.